The sample holds many counts of the clone carrying this T cell receptor (beta chain). No antigen is known for it. TCRdb redid the calling of the RT-PCR reads with MiXCR, one entry per CDR3 protein. The sample has roughly 650,000 distinct CDR3 sequences; around 15% are singletons. This sample was taken from a study of response to subunit inactivated influenza vaccine. Overall study findings and caveats: After each seasonal influenza vaccination, few new T cells are recruited, the authors suggested.

The sequence was collected from a man in his forties or fifties who received an inactivated influenza vaccine. The input for sequencing was PBMCs from blood, taken approximately 15 days before vaccination.

CDR3 residues: CASGQGANTEAFF. The CDR3 DNA sequence: TGTGCCAGCGGACAGGGGGCGAACACTGAAGCTTTCTTT. This sequence joins TRBV25-1 and TRBJ1-1, with 11 bases aligning to TRBD1. V lost 8 bases, J lost 1 base, and 0 bases stayed unmatched. Germline-derived CDR1 and CDR2 are MGHDK and SYGVNS. The CDR3 extends over 13 amino acids.